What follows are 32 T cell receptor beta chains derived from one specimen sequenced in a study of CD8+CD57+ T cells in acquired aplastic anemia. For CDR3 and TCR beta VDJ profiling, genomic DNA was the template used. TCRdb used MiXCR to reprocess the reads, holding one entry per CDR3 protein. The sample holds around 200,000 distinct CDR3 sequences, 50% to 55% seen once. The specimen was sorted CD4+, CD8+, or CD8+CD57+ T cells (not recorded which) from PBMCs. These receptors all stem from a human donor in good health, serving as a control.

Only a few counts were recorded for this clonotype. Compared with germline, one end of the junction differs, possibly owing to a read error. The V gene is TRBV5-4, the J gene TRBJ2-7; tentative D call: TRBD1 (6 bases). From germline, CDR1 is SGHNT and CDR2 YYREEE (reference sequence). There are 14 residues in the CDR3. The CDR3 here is CASGLFTGKNEQYF. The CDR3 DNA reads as TGTGCCAGCGGCTTGTTTACAGGGAAAAACGAGCAGTACTTC.

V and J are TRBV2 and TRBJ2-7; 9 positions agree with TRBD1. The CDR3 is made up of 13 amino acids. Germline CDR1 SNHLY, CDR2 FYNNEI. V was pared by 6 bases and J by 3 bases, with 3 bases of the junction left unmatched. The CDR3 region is CASSGQGIYEQYF. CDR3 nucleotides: TGTGCCAGCAGCGGACAGGGGATCTACGAGCAGTACTTC.

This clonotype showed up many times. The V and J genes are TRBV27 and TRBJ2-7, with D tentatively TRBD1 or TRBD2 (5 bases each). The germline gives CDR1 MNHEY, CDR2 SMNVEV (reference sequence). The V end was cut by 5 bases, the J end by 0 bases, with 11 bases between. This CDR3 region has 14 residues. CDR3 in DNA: TGTGCCAGCAGTCGGGACGCCGGCTCCTACGAGCAGTACTTC. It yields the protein CASSRDAGSYEQYF.

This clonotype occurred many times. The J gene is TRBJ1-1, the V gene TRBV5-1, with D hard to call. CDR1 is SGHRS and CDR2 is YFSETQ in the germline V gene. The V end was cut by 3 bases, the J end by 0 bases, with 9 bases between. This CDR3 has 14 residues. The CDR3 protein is CASSSNLMNTEAFF. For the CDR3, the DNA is TGCGCCAGCAGCTCCAACCTCATGAACACTGAAGCTTTCTTT.

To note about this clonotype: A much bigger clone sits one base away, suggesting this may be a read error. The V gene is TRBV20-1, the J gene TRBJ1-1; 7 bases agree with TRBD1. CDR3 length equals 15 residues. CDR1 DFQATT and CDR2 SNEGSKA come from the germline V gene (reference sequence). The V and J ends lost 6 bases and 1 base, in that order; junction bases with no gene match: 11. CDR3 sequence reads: CSAAILGGRNTEAFF. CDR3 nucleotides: TGCAGTGCCGCGATACTAGGGGGCCGGAACACTGAAGCTTTCTTT.

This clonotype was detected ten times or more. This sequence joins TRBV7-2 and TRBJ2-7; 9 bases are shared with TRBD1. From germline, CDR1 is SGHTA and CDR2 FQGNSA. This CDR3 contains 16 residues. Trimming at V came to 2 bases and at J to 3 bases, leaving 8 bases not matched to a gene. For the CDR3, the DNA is TGTGCCAGCAGCTTAACAGGGGGCGCGGTGCTCTACGAGCAGTACTTC. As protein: CASSLTGGAVLYEQYF.

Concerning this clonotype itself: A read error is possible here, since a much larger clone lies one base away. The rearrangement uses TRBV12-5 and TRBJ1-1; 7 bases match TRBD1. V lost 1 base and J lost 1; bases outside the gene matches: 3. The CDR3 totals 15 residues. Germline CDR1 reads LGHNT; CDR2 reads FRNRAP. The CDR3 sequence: CASGLDWTGNTEAFF. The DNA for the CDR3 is TGTGCTAGTGGTTTGGACTGGACAGGGAACACTGAAGCTTTCTTT.

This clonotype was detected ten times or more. CDR3 loop: CASSPRSYEQYF. The CDR3 DNA sequence: TGTGCCAGCAGCCCGAGGAGCTACGAGCAGTACTTC. This chain uses TRBV11-2 with TRBJ2-7; no clear D gene. The CDR3 covers 12 residues. The V gene lost 5 bases and the J gene lost 3 bases, with 8 bases spanning the gap. The germline CDR1 and CDR2 sequences are SGHAT and FQNNGV.

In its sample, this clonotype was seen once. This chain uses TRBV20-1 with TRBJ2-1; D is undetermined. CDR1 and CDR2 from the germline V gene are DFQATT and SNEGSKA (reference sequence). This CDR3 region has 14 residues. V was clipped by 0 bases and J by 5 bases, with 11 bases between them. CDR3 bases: TGCAGTGCTAGAGAAAAAGGTGTCCACAATGAGCAGTTCTTC. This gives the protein CSAREKGVHNEQFF.

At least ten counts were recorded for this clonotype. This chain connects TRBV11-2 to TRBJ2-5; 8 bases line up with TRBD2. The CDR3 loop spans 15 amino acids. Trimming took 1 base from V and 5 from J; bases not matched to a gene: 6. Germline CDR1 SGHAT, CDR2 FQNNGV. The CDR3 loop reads CASSLGAGGRETQYF. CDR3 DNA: TGTGCCAGCAGCTTAGGGGCGGGAGGAAGGGAGACCCAGTACTTC.

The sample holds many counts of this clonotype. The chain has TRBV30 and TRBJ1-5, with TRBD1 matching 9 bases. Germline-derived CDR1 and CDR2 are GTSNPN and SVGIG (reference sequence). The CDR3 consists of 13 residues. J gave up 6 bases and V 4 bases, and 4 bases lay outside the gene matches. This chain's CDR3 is CAWTQGASQPQHF. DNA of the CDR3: TGTGCCTGGACACAGGGGGCTAGTCAGCCCCAGCATTTT. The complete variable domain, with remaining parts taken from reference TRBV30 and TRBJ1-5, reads SQTIHQWPATLVQPVGSPLSLECTVEGTSNPNLYWYRQAAGRGLQLLFYSVGIGQISSEVPQNLSASRPQDRQFILSSKKLLLSDSGFYLCAWTQGASQPQHFGDGTRLSIL.

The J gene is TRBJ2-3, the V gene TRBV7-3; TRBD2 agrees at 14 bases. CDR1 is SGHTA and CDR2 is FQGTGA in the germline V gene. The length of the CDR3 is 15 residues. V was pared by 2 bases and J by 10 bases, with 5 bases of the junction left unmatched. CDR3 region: CASSLVSTSGGAQYF. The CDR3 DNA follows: TGTGCCAGCAGCTTAGTATCGACTAGCGGGGGGGCGCAGTATTTT.

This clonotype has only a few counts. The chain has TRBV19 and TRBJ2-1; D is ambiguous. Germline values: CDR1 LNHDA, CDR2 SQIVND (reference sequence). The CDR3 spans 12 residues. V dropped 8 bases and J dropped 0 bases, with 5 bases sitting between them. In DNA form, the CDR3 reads TGTGCCAGTCGCGACTCCTACAATGAGCAGTTCTTC. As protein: CASRDSYNEQFF.

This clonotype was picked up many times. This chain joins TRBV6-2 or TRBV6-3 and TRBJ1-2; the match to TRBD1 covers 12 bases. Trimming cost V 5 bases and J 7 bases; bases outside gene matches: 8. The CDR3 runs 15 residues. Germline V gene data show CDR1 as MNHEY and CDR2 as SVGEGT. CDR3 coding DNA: TGTGCCAGCAGTCGTCCGCGGGGACAGGGGGCTGGCTACACCTTC. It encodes CASSRPRGQGAGYTF.

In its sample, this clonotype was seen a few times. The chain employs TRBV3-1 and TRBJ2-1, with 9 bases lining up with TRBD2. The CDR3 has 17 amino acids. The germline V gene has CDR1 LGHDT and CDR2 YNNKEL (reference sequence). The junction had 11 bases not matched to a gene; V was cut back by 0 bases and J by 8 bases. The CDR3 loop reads CASSQDLSGGRSDEQFF. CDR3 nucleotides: TGTGCCAGCAGCCAAGACCTCAGCGGGGGGAGGTCGGATGAGCAGTTCTTC.

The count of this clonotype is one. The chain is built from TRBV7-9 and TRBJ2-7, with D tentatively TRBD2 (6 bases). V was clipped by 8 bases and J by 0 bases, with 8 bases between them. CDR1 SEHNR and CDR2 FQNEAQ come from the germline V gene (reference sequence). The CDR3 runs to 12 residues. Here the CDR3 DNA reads TGTGCCAGCGGGGAGGACTCCTACGAGCAGTACTTC. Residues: CASGEDSYEQYF.

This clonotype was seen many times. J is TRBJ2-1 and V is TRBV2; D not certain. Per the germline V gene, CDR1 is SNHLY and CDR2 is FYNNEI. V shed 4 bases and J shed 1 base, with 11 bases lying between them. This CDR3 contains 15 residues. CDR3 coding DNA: TGTGCCAGCAGTGGCGACGATCCGTCCTACAATGAGCAGTTCTTC. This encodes CASSGDDPSYNEQFF.

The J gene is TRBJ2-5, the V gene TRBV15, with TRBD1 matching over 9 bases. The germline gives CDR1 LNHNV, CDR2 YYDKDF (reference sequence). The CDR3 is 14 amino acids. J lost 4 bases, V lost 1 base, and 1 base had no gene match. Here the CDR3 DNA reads TGTGCCACCAGCAGAGCGGGACAGGGAGAGACCCAGTACTTC. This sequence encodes CATSRAGQGETQYF.

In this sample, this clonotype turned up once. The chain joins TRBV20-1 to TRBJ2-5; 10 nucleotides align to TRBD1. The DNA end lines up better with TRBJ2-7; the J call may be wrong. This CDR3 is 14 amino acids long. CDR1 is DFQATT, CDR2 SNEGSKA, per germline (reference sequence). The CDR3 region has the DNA TGCAGTGCTAGCCGGGACAGGGGTAACTACGAGCAGTACTTC. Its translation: CSASRDRGNYEQYF.

The CDR3 spells CASSSTPPGLASEQYF. In DNA, the CDR3 is TGTGCCAGCAGCTCCACCCCTCCTGGACTAGCGTCCGAGCAGTACTTC. The chain joins TRBV5-8 to TRBJ2-7, with TRBD2 identical over 9 bases. V dropped 3 bases and J dropped 6; count of bases not matched to a gene: 13. The CDR3 spans 16 residues. Germline lookup yields CDR1 SGHTS and CDR2 YDEGEE.

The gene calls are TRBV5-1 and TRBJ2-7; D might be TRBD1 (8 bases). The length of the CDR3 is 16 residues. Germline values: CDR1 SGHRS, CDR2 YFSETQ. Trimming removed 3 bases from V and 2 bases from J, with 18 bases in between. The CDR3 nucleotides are TGCGCCAGCAGCTGGGGAGGGGTACAGGGGGCCTACGAGCAGTACTTC. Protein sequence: CASSWGGVQGAYEQYF.

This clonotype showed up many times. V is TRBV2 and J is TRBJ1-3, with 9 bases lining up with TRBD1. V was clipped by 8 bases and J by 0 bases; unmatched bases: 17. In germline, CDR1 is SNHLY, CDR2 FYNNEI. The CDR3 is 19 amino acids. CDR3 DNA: TGTGCCAGCCGCCTCTCCCGGGACAGGGCCCCAATCTCTGGAAACACCATATATTTT. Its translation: CASRLSRDRAPISGNTIYF.

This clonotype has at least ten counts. CDR3 DNA: TGTGCCAGCAGCGTAGATCCAGCGGGGGGCCGGCAAGATACGCAGTATTTT. Translated: CASSVDPAGGRQDTQYF. The rearrangement links TRBV9 to TRBJ2-3, with 9 bases identical to TRBD2. CDR3 length equals 17 residues. Looked up from germline, CDR1 is SGDLS and CDR2 is YYNGEE. V dropped 0 bases and J dropped 5; count of bases not matched to a gene: 10. Full variable domain (rest looked up from reference TRBV9 and TRBJ2-3): DSGVTQTPKHLITATGQRVTLRCSPRSGDLSVYWYQQSLDQGLQFLIQYYNGEERAKGNILERFSAQQFPDLHSELNLSSLELGDSALYFCASSVDPAGGRQDTQYFGPGTRLTVL.

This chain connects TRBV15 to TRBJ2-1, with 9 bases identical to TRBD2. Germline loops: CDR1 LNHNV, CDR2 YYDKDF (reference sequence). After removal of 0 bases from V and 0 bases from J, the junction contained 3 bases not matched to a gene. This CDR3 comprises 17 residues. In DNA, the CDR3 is TGTGCCACCAGCAGAGATTTGCGGGGGGGCTCCTACAATGAGCAGTTCTTC. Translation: CATSRDLRGGSYNEQFF.

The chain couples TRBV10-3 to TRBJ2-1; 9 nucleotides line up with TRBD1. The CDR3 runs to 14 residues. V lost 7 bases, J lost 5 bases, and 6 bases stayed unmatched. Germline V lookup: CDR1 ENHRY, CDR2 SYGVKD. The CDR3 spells CAITRTGADNEQFF. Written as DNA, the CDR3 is TGTGCCATCACCAGGACAGGGGCTGACAATGAGCAGTTCTTC.

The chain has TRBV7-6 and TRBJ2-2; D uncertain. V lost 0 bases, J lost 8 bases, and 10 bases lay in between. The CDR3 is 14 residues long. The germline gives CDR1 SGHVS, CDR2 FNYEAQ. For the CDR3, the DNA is TGTGCCAGCAGCTTAGCTGGGATTGGGGGGGAGCTGTTTTTT. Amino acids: CASSLAGIGGELFF. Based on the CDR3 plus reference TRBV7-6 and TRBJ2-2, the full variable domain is GAGVSQSPRYKVTKRGQDVALRCDPISGHVSLYWYRQALGQGPEFLTYFNYEAQQDKSGLPNDRFSAERPEGSISTLTIQRTEQRDSAMYRCASSLAGIGGELFFGEGSRLTVL.

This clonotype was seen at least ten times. CDR3 sequence: CSAQGQGGNYEQYF. The DNA of the CDR3 is TGCAGTGCGCAGGGACAGGGGGGGAATTACGAGCAGTACTTC. The genes are TRBV20-1 and TRBJ2-7; 11 positions match TRBD1. Germline lookup yields CDR1 DFQATT and CDR2 SNEGSKA (reference sequence). The ends lost 6 bases at V and 4 bases at J; junction bases unmatched: 8. CDR3 length: 14 residues.

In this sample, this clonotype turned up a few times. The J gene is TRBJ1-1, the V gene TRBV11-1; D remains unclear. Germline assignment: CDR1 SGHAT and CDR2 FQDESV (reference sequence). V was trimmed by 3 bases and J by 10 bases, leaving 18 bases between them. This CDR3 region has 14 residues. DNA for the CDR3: TGTGCCAGCAGCTTTCTCGACGGACTGGCGGGAGCTTTCTTT. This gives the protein CASSFLDGLAGAFF.

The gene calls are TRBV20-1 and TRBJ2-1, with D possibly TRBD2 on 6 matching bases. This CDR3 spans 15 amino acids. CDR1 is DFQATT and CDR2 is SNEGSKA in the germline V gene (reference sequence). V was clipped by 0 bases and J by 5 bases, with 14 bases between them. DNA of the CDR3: TGCAGTGCTAGAGATGGCACTAGCATTGACAATGAGCAGTTCTTC. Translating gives CSARDGTSIDNEQFF.

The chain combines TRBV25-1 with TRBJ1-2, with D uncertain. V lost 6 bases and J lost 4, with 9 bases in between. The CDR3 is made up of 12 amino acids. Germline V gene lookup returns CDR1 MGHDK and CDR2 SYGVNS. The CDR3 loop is CASRGPSYGYTF. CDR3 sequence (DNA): TGTGCCAGCAGAGGACCGTCCTATGGCTACACCTTC.

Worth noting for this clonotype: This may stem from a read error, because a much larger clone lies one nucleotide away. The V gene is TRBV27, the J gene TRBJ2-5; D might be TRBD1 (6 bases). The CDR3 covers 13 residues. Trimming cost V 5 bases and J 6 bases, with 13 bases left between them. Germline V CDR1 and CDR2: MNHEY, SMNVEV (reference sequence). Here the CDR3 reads CASSSRGWKTQYF. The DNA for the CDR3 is TGTGCCAGCAGTAGCAGGGGATGGAAGACCCAGTACTTC.

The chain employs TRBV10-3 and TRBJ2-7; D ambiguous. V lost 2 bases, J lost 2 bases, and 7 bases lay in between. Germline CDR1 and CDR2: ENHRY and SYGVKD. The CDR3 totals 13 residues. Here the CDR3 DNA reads TGTGCCATCAGTGAGCCCCAACCCTACGAGCAGTACTTC. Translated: CAISEPQPYEQYF.